This T cell receptor (beta chain) came from a study of blood T cell repertoires in COVID-19. Whole-study context: Sites across the United States, Italy and Spain contributed samples from acute and convalescent COVID-19. Nucleic acid was either cDNA or gDNA, and it came from T cells, B-cell-depleted T cells, or PBMCs.

Trimming removed 11 bases from V and 5 bases from J, with 19 bases in between. The CDR3 spans 14 residues. CDR1 is ENHRY, CDR2 SYGVKD, per germline. In the original analysis: Amplification with reference gene primers provided the estimates of nucleated cell counts. Libraries were prepared by immunoSEQ multiplex PCR; TCRdb keeps only in-frame clonotypes and omits some of them. The DNA was the basis for D and trimming; V, J and clone size are from that table. The sample yields tens of thousands of clones, about 93% seen once. The rearrangement joins TRBV10-3 to TRBJ1-3; no clear D. This receptor was obtained from a woman older than 75 with acute or convalescent COVID-19. The sequenced sample was peripheral blood. CDR3 DNA sequence: TGTGCCGCTGCGGGAAGCGGAGTTAGAAACACCATATATTTT. Its translation: CAAAGSGVRNTIYF.